Shown below are 22 T cell receptor beta chains from a single sample sequenced in a study of T cells in Graves' hyperthyroidism and ophthalmopathy. Template material for amplifying TCR beta CDR3 regions consisted of RNA transcripts. First-round RT-PCR with HTBI primers amplified the TCR CDR3 region. TCRdb re-called the multiplex PCR reads with MiXCR, one entry per CDR3 protein. The sample shows 500,000 to 650,000 distinct CDR3 sequences, about 15% of them seen only once. Input material: blood. The receptors here all came from a middle-aged woman with Graves' hyperthyroidism.

The table lists this clonotype with many counts. This rearrangement joins TRBV28 to TRBJ2-7, with 9 positions matching TRBD1. From germline, CDR1 is MDHEN and CDR2 SYDVKM. CDR3 length: 12 residues. Germline trimming cut 9 bases from V and 5 bases from J; bases unmatched to any gene: 5. The CDR3 is CASHRGLDEQYF. The CDR3 nucleotides are TGTGCCAGTCACAGGGGGCTTGACGAGCAGTACTTC.

This clonotype was seen at least ten times. The chain is built from TRBV20-1 and TRBJ1-1, with 7 nucleotides matching TRBD1. V lost 3 bases and J lost 2; bases outside the gene matches: 15. Germline values: CDR1 DFQATT, CDR2 SNEGSKA (reference sequence). CDR3 size: 17 residues. The CDR3 is CSARIQQGKVRNTEAFF. The CDR3 DNA reads TGCAGTGCTAGGATTCAACAGGGGAAGGTTAGAAACACTGAAGCTTTCTTT.

This chain joins TRBV4-2 and TRBJ2-7; TRBD2 is a possible D gene (5 bases). This CDR3 is built from 15 residues. Germline V gives CDR1 LGHNA, CDR2 YNFKEQ. Trimming shortened V by 4 bases and J by 4 bases, and 17 bases separated the two germline ends. The CDR3 reads CASSPSRAESYEQYF. The CDR3 bases are TGTGCCAGCAGCCCTTCGCGGGCGGAGTCGTACGAGCAGTACTTC.

V and J are TRBV5-4 and TRBJ2-2; possibly TRBD1 for D (6 bases). Germline CDR1 is SGHNT and CDR2 is YYREEE (reference sequence). Deletions cut 4 bases from V and 4 bases from J, with 11 bases between. The CDR3 contains 14 residues. The CDR3 bases are TGTGCCAGCAGCCCGGACAGTATCACCGGGGAGCTGTTTTTT. It codes for CASSPDSITGELFF.

This clonotype has at least ten counts. This chain joins TRBV18 and TRBJ2-5; D gene unclear. Germline assignment: CDR1 KGHSH and CDR2 LQKENI. CDR3 length: 13 residues. Between the trimmed V and J ends, which lost 0 bases and 4 bases, there was a span of 6 bases. In nucleotides, the CDR3 is TGTGCCAGCTCACCACCGATACGAGAGACCCAGTACTTC. Its protein is CASSPPIRETQYF.

This clonotype was recorded only once. The chain has TRBV19 and TRBJ2-1, with TRBD2 matching over 9 bases. V lost 4 bases to trimming and J lost 0 bases; unmatched junction nucleotides: 7. Germline CDR1 and CDR2: LNHDA and SQIVND (reference sequence). There are 17 residues in the CDR3. The CDR3 is CASSTRLSGGSYNEQFF. The CDR3 DNA follows: TGTGCCAGTAGTACCCGACTTAGCGGGGGCTCCTACAATGAGCAGTTCTTC.

The V call is TRBV6-5, the J call TRBJ2-1, with 10 bases that match TRBD2. This CDR3 has 16 amino acids. Germline V lookup: CDR1 MNHEY, CDR2 SVGAGI. Trimming removed 0 bases from V and 4 bases from J; junction bases left unmatched: 3. CDR3 sequence (DNA): TGTGCCAGCAGTTACTCGGGGACTAGCGTATACAATGAGCAGTTCTTC. Its translation: CASSYSGTSVYNEQFF.

This sequence joins TRBV3-1 and TRBJ2-1, with TRBD2 matching over 9 bases. Losses at the gene ends were 0 bases for V and 10 bases for J; bases not matched to a gene: 7. Germline CDR1 LGHDT, CDR2 YNNKEL (reference sequence). This CDR3 contains 15 residues. The CDR3 DNA reads TGTGCCAGCAGCCAAGATATTAGCGGGAGCTGGGAGCAGTTCTTC. This codes for CASSQDISGSWEQFF.

This clonotype was counted between two and nine times. The chain carries TRBV18 and TRBJ2-7; D perhaps matches TRBD1 (6 bases). Per germline, CDR1 KGHSH and CDR2 LQKENI. Between the trimmed V and J ends, which lost 4 bases and 7 bases, there was a span of 11 bases. CDR3 length equals 12 residues. CDR3 in amino acids: CASSRGDREQYF. The CDR3, as DNA: TGTGCCAGCTCACGGGGAGACAGGGAGCAGTACTTC. The whole variable domain, remainder taken from reference TRBV18 and TRBJ2-7, is NAGVMQNPRHLVRRRGQEARLRCSPMKGHSHVYWYRQLPEEGLKFMVYLQKENIIDESGMPKERFSAEFPKEGPSILRIQQVVRGDSAAYFCASSRGDREQYFGPGTRLTVT.

This clonotype was found many times. The chain links TRBV7-2 to TRBJ2-7; 8 nucleotides line up with TRBD2. The V gene end was trimmed by 3 bases and the J gene end by 6 bases; junction bases not matched to a gene: 7. This CDR3 has 14 amino acids. Germline values: CDR1 SGHTA, CDR2 FQGNSA. The CDR3 sequence: CASSFTSGGSEQYF. The CDR3 DNA is TGTGCCAGCAGCTTCACTAGCGGCGGCTCCGAGCAGTACTTC.

A note on this clonotype: Being one base from a much bigger clone, this may be a read error. The J gene is TRBJ1-1, the V gene TRBV7-9; tentative D call: TRBD1 (6 bases). This CDR3 spans 13 amino acids. Germline CDR1 and CDR2: SEHNR and FQNEAQ (reference sequence). CDR3 sequence: CASISRGDTEVFF. The CDR3 bases are TGTGCCAGCATCTCCCGGGGGGACACTGAAGTTTTCTTT.

Many counts were recorded for this clonotype. The rearrangement uses TRBV3-1 and TRBJ2-5; 11 nucleotides agree with TRBD1. CDR1 and CDR2 from the germline V gene are LGHDT and YNNKEL (reference sequence). The ends lost 1 base at V and 5 bases at J; junction bases unmatched: 6. The CDR3 runs to 16 residues. The chain's CDR3 is CASSQGLGTGGETQYF. The CDR3 DNA sequence: TGTGCCAGCAGCCAAGGTTTAGGGACAGGGGGGGAGACCCAGTACTTC.

With respect to this clonotype: With a much larger clone just one base away, this may be a read error. The rearrangement uses TRBV30 and TRBJ2-7; possibly TRBD2 for D (6 bases). CDR1 is GTSNPN, CDR2 SVGIG, per germline (reference sequence). The CDR3 contains 12 residues. This chain's CDR3 is CAWSGSSYGQYF. The DNA for the CDR3 is TGTGCCTGGTCCGGGAGTTCCTACGGGCAGTACTTC.

This clonotype was detected many times. The chain recombines TRBV20-1 with TRBJ2-1, with D possibly TRBD2 on 6 matching bases. V was cut by 3 bases and J by 4 bases, with 7 bases left in between. The CDR3 is made up of 12 amino acids. Germline V CDR1 and CDR2: DFQATT, SNEGSKA (reference sequence). This CDR3 is CSARGTYNEQFF. CDR3 coding DNA: TGCAGTGCTAGGGGGACTTACAATGAGCAGTTCTTC.

The chain couples TRBV11-2 to TRBJ2-1; 7 positions match TRBD2. The CDR3 extends over 17 amino acids. Trimming at V came to 7 bases and at J to 0 bases, leaving 12 bases not matched to a gene. Germline CDR1 SGHAT, CDR2 FQNNGV. The CDR3 DNA reads as TGTGCCAGCACCACCATACTAGCGCCAAGCTCCTACAATGAGCAGTTCTTC. The encoded protein is CASTTILAPSSYNEQFF.

The table lists this clonotype with a few counts. The rearrangement links TRBV27 to TRBJ2-6, with no clear D. The CDR3 totals 17 residues. Per germline, CDR1 MNHEY and CDR2 SMNVEV (reference sequence). The germline V and J ends were trimmed by 6 bases and 4 bases, with 19 bases remaining between them. The DNA of the CDR3 is TGTGCCAGCAGCCCTCCCCCGGGCGCGATAGGGGCCAACGTCCTGACTTTC. Translation gives CASSPPPGAIGANVLTF. The variable domain in full, with the rest retrieved from reference TRBV27 and TRBJ2-6, is EAQVTQNPRYLITVTGKKLTVTCSQNMNHEYMSWYRQDPGLGLRQIYYSMNVEVTDKGDVPEGYKVSRKEKRNFPLILESPSPNQTSLYFCASSPPPGAIGANVLTFGAGSRLTVL.

The V gene is TRBV4-1, the J gene TRBJ2-3; D not resolved. Looked up from germline, CDR1 is MGHRA and CDR2 is YSYEKL. This CDR3 has 14 residues. Trimming shortened V by 1 base and J by 2 bases, and 7 bases separated the two germline ends. CDR3 region: CASSQADSTDTQYF. In DNA form, the CDR3 reads TGCGCCAGCAGCCAAGCGGATTCCACAGATACGCAGTATTTT.

This clonotype has a handful of counts. This sequence joins TRBV5-1 and TRBJ2-2; D could derive from TRBD1 or TRBD2 (5 bases each). The CDR3 loop spans 16 amino acids. Looked up from germline, CDR1 is SGHRS and CDR2 is YFSETQ. The V gene lost 0 bases and the J gene lost 7 bases, with 16 bases spanning the gap. CDR3 nucleotides: TGCGCCAGCAGCTTGGGGACGCCAGGGAGTGGCGGGGAGCTGTTTTTT. Protein sequence: CASSLGTPGSGGELFF.

This clonotype was seen a handful of times. V is TRBV29-1 and J is TRBJ2-3, with 8 bases identical to TRBD2. The CDR3 loop spans 16 amino acids. Trimming at V came to 0 bases and at J to 0 bases, leaving 5 bases not matched to a gene. Germline lookup yields CDR1 SQVTM and CDR2 ANQGSEA. CDR3 amino acids: CSVEDPLAVSTDTQYF. Written as DNA, the CDR3 is TGCAGCGTTGAAGACCCACTAGCGGTTAGCACAGATACGCAGTATTTT.

The CDR3, as DNA: TGTGCCAGCAGCTTAGTGGTCTATGGCTACACCTTC. This sequence encodes CASSLVVYGYTF. This chain connects TRBV7-9 to TRBJ1-2; D is ambiguous. Trimming pared 1 base from V and 4 bases from J, leaving 4 bases between. In germline, CDR1 is SEHNR, CDR2 FQNEAQ (reference sequence). This CDR3 contains 12 residues.

This chain uses TRBV6-1 with TRBJ2-7; 10 bases map to TRBD1. V trimming: 2 bases; J trimming: 4 bases; junction bases outside the gene matches: 2. Looked up from germline, CDR1 is MNHNS and CDR2 is SASEGT. This CDR3 has 14 residues. The CDR3 DNA is TGTGCCAGCAGTGAAACGGGACAGGGGTACGAGCAGTACTTC. Translating it yields CASSETGQGYEQYF.

This clonotype was recorded many times. The chain links TRBV3-1 to TRBJ1-1; 7 bases are shared with TRBD1. This CDR3 region has 16 residues. Germline-derived CDR1 and CDR2 are LGHDT and YNNKEL (reference sequence). The V and J ends lost 0 bases and 0 bases, in that order; junction bases with no gene match: 4. CDR3 in DNA: TGTGCCAGCAGCCAAGATCCGGGACAGATGAACACTGAAGCTTTCTTT. It translates to CASSQDPGQMNTEAFF.